The next 27 T cell receptor beta chains were all read from a single sample in a study of T cells in Graves' hyperthyroidism and ophthalmopathy. Regions amplified from RNA transcripts were the TCR beta CDR3 regions. First-round RT-PCR of the TCR CDR3 relied on the HTBI primer set. TCRdb analysed the multiplex PCR reads with MiXCR anew, one entry per CDR3 protein. The sample comprises about 600,000 distinct CDR3 sequences, 15% to 20% of which are singletons, and about 3.5% rests with the top ten. Sequencing input: blood. Source of these receptors: a woman aged 40 to 49 with Graves' ophthalmopathy.

This clonotype has at least ten counts. V is TRBV11-2 and J is TRBJ2-7; the D is unclear. Germline values: CDR1 SGHAT, CDR2 FQNNGV. V lost 3 bases and J 0 bases, leaving 9 bases between the germline ends. The CDR3 is 14 amino acids. The CDR3 DNA sequence: TGTGCCAGCAGCTTTAGTTTGAGCTCCTACGAGCAGTACTTC. Protein sequence: CASSFSLSSYEQYF.

This clonotype was counted between two and nine times. The chain is built from TRBV6-2 or TRBV6-3 and TRBJ1-5; TRBD1 aligns across 9 bases. The CDR3 sequence is 14 residues long. The germline CDR1 and CDR2 sequences are MNHEY and SVGEGT. The ends lost 5 bases at V and 10 bases at J; junction bases unmatched: 9. The CDR3 DNA follows: TGTGCCAGCAGTCAAACAGGGGGCGCGAGTCCCCAGCATTTT. Protein sequence: CASSQTGGASPQHF.

The sample holds many counts of this clonotype. The chain links TRBV5-1 to TRBJ1-2; no firm D call. V dropped 3 bases and J dropped 2 bases, with 8 bases sitting between them. The CDR3 spans 13 residues. Germline lookup yields CDR1 SGHRS and CDR2 YFSETQ. CDR3 residues: CASSWGMNYGYTF. CDR3 nucleotide sequence: TGCGCCAGCAGCTGGGGTATGAACTATGGCTACACCTTC. The variable domain in full, completed from reference TRBV5-1 and TRBJ1-2, reads KAGVTQTPRYLIKTRGQQVTLSCSPISGHRSVSWYQQTPGQGLQFLFEYFSETQRNKGNFPGRFSGRQFSNSRSEMNVSTLELGDSALYLCASSWGMNYGYTFGSGTRLTVV.

This clonotype has at least ten counts. The rearrangement uses TRBV11-2 and TRBJ2-7, with no clear D. Germline values: CDR1 SGHAT, CDR2 FQNNGV. V was cut by 5 bases and J by 5 bases, with 7 bases left in between. This CDR3 is 11 amino acids long. CDR3 amino acids: CASSRNNEQYF. Here the CDR3 DNA reads TGTGCCAGCAGCAGGAATAACGAGCAGTACTTC.

This clonotype was seen more than once but under ten times. This chain uses TRBV20-1 with TRBJ2-1, with 7 bases fitting TRBD2. The CDR3 is made up of 16 amino acids. Germline V gene data show CDR1 as DFQATT and CDR2 as SNEGSKA (reference sequence). V dropped 0 bases and J dropped 4; count of bases not matched to a gene: 9. The chain's CDR3 is CSARDSHGRPYNEQFF. The DNA for the CDR3 is TGCAGTGCTAGAGATTCTCACGGGAGGCCTTACAATGAGCAGTTCTTC.

In this sample, this clonotype turned up many times. The J gene is TRBJ1-4, the V gene TRBV2; D uncertain. Germline CDR1 and CDR2: SNHLY and FYNNEI. The CDR3 is 12 residues long. The ends were cut back, 6 bases at V and 2 bases at J, with 4 bases in the middle. DNA of the CDR3: TGTGCCAGCAGGGATACTAATGAAAAACTGTTTTTT. Translating it yields CASRDTNEKLFF.

The sample holds many counts of this clonotype. The V call is TRBV7-8, the J call TRBJ1-1; TRBD1 is a possible D gene (5 bases). This CDR3 is built from 14 residues. Germline CDR1 SGHVS, CDR2 FQNEAQ. V lost 4 bases and J lost 5, with 14 bases in between. The CDR3 sequence is CASSSGLRGTEAFF. CDR3 DNA: TGTGCCAGCAGCTCGGGTCTAAGGGGAACTGAAGCTTTCTTT.

This clonotype occurred many times. The rearrangement uses TRBV11-2 and TRBJ1-1; TRBD1 matches 7 bases. In germline, CDR1 is SGHAT, CDR2 FQNNGV. J gave up 2 bases and V 7 bases, and 7 bases lay outside the gene matches. The length of the CDR3 is 14 residues. CDR3 region: CASTYRGDNTEAFF. CDR3 coding DNA: TGTGCCAGCACCTACAGGGGCGATAACACTGAAGCTTTCTTT.

This clonotype was seen many times. The V gene is TRBV6-2 or TRBV6-3, the J gene TRBJ1-1, with D perhaps matching TRBD1 (5 bases). Germline V gene lookup returns CDR1 MNHEY and CDR2 SVGEGT. V shed 5 bases and J shed 4 bases, with 14 bases lying between them. The CDR3 runs to 14 residues. The CDR3 loop is CASSKNGGLTEAFF. CDR3 nucleotide sequence: TGTGCCAGCAGTAAGAATGGGGGTCTCACTGAAGCTTTCTTT.

The chain combines TRBV6-1 with TRBJ1-5, with D hard to call. V was pared by 4 bases and J by 0 bases, with 13 bases between. The V gene's germline CDR1 is MNHNS and CDR2 SASEGT. There are 16 residues in the CDR3. CDR3 in DNA: TGTGCCAGCAGTGGAATGGGCAGGAATAGCAATCAGCCCCAGCATTTT. It encodes CASSGMGRNSNQPQHF.

The rearrangement links TRBV7-9 to TRBJ2-3, with D maybe TRBD2 (5 bases). CDR3 length: 18 amino acids. V was clipped by 4 bases and J by 2 bases, with 22 bases between them. The germline V gene encodes CDR1 SEHNR and CDR2 FQNEAQ (reference sequence). This CDR3 is CASSSQEASRGDTDTQYF. CDR3 nucleotide sequence: TGTGCCAGCAGCTCCCAAGAGGCGAGTCGGGGAGACACAGATACGCAGTATTTT.

J is TRBJ2-2 and V is TRBV9; possible D gene TRBD1, 5 bases. The germline gives CDR1 SGDLS, CDR2 YYNGEE. Trimming removed 0 bases at V and 3 bases at J, with 6 bases between. The CDR3 runs to 14 residues. CDR3 sequence reads: CASSVGGYTGELFF. For the CDR3, the DNA is TGTGCCAGCAGCGTAGGGGGCTACACCGGGGAGCTGTTTTTT. Variable domain in full (rest from reference TRBV9 and TRBJ2-2): DSGVTQTPKHLITATGQRVTLRCSPRSGDLSVYWYQQSLDQGLQFLIQYYNGEERAKGNILERFSAQQFPDLHSELNLSSLELGDSALYFCASSVGGYTGELFFGEGSRLTVL.

The sample holds a few counts of this clonotype. The chain carries TRBV11-2 and TRBJ2-5; TRBD2 agrees at 7 bases. CDR3 length: 16 amino acids. Trimming cost V 4 bases and J 5 bases; bases outside gene matches: 13. Germline CDR1 SGHAT, CDR2 FQNNGV. Here the CDR3 DNA reads TGTGCCAGCAGCTCCCTGGGGGGGGGGGTGAGCGAGACCCAGTACTTC. Its translation is CASSSLGGGVSETQYF. Full variable domain (missing parts from reference TRBV11-2 and TRBJ2-5): EAGVAQSPRYKIIEKRQSVAFWCNPISGHATLYWYQQILGQGPKLLIQFQNNGVVDDSQLPKDRFSAERLKGVDSTLKIQPAKLEDSAVYLCASSSLGGGVSETQYFGPGTRLLVL.

J is TRBJ2-3 and V is TRBV19, with 9 bases aligning to TRBD2. This CDR3 has 15 amino acids. V lost 7 bases and J lost 0; bases outside the gene matches: 5. Germline CDR1 and CDR2: LNHDA and SQIVND (reference sequence). The CDR3 region has the DNA TGTGCCAGTACCCCTGCGGGGGGGAGCACAGATACGCAGTATTTT. The encoded protein is CASTPAGGSTDTQYF. The full variable domain, its missing parts supplied by reference TRBV19 and TRBJ2-3, is DGGITQSPKYLFRKEGQNVTLSCEQNLNHDAMYWYRQDPGQGLRLIYYSQIVNDFQKGDIAEGYSVSREKKESFPLTVTSAQKNPTAFYLCASTPAGGSTDTQYFGPGTRLTVL.

The chain is built from TRBV9 and TRBJ2-5, with D perhaps being TRBD1 or TRBD2 (5 bases each). Trimming cost V 4 bases and J 0 bases, with 16 bases left between them. The CDR3 spans 16 residues. The germline CDR1 and CDR2 sequences are SGDLS and YYNGEE. CDR3 nucleotide sequence: TGTGCCAGCAGCCCAACGGGGCTAAACTACCAAGAGACCCAGTACTTC. This gives the protein CASSPTGLNYQETQYF.

V gene TRBV7-3 combines with J gene TRBJ2-3; 13 nucleotides agree with TRBD2. Germline CDR1 SGHTA, CDR2 FQGTGA. This CDR3 spans 16 amino acids. V trimming: 4 bases; J trimming: 4 bases; junction bases outside the gene matches: 5. The DNA for the CDR3 is TGTGCCAGCAGCTACGGGACTAGCGGGGCCTCAGATACGCAGTATTTT. This sequence encodes CASSYGTSGASDTQYF.

This clonotype was seen ten or more times. This chain joins TRBV3-1 and TRBJ1-1; unclear D gene. V dropped 4 bases and J dropped 4 bases, with 13 bases sitting between them. The CDR3 has 14 residues. Germline V CDR1 and CDR2: LGHDT, YNNKEL (reference sequence). CDR3 DNA sequence: TGTGCCAGCAGCCCCAACTCCGGTCGCACTGAAGCTTTCTTT. This gives the protein CASSPNSGRTEAFF.

A word on this clonotype: A much larger clone sits a single nucleotide away, making a read error possible. The rearrangement joins TRBV30 to TRBJ2-5, with TRBD2 matching over 14 bases. CDR1 and CDR2 (germline): GTSNPN, SVGIG (reference sequence). This CDR3 contains 15 residues. V gave up 6 bases and J gave up 2 bases; unmatched junction bases: 5. The CDR3 loop is CACGLAGGPQETQYF. DNA of the CDR3: TGTGCCTGTGGACTAGCGGGGGGCCCTCAAGAGACCCAGTACTTC. Combining the CDR3 with reference TRBV30 and TRBJ2-5 gives the whole variable domain SQTIHQWPATLVQPVGSPLSLECTVEGTSNPNLYWYRQAAGRGLQLLFYSVGIGQISSEVPQNLSASRPQDRQFILSSKKLLLSDSGFYLCACGLAGGPQETQYFGPGTRLLVL.

This clonotype was counted many times. V usage is TRBV5-1 and J usage is TRBJ2-1; 11 nucleotides match TRBD2. In germline, CDR1 is SGHRS, CDR2 YFSETQ. Losses at the gene ends were 0 bases for V and 9 bases for J; bases not matched to a gene: 5. CDR3 size: 15 residues. CDR3: CASSLELAGAGEQFF. For the CDR3, the DNA is TGCGCCAGCAGCTTGGAACTAGCGGGAGCGGGTGAGCAGTTCTTC.

This clonotype was counted ten times or more. The chain links TRBV7-9 to TRBJ2-7; TRBD2 might be the D (5 bases). This CDR3 has 13 residues. Germline CDR1 SEHNR, CDR2 FQNEAQ (reference sequence). Trimming removed 5 bases from V and 4 bases from J, with 12 bases in between. The CDR3 DNA follows: TGTGCCAGCAGCCCACTAGGACCGTACGAGCAGTACTTC. Amino acid sequence: CASSPLGPYEQYF.

This clonotype was seen at least ten times. The chain is built from TRBV11-2 and TRBJ2-5, with D perhaps assigned TRBD1 or TRBD2 (5 bases each). Germline CDR1 is SGHAT and CDR2 is FQNNGV. V lost 0 bases and J 2 bases, leaving 13 bases between the germline ends. The length of the CDR3 is 16 residues. The DNA for the CDR3 is TGTGCCAGCAGCTTAGATGGGGGTAACTGGCAAGAGACCCAGTACTTC. It translates to CASSLDGGNWQETQYF.

The V gene is TRBV27, the J gene TRBJ1-3; 9 nucleotides line up with TRBD1. Trimming removed 4 bases from V and 0 bases from J; junction bases left unmatched: 10. The CDR3 has 18 residues. Germline V CDR1 and CDR2: MNHEY, SMNVEV (reference sequence). CDR3 residues: CASSSHDRGIFSGNTIYF. In nucleotides, the CDR3 is TGTGCCAGCAGTTCCCACGACAGGGGGATATTCTCTGGAAACACCATATATTTT.

There are a few counts of this clonotype. This chain uses TRBV2 with TRBJ1-5; D uncertain. Germline-derived CDR1 and CDR2 are SNHLY and FYNNEI. V lost 7 bases and J 1 base, leaving 11 bases between the germline ends. The CDR3 contains 14 residues. The CDR3: CASIGDLSNQPQHF. Written as DNA, the CDR3 is TGTGCCAGCATCGGAGATCTAAGCAATCAGCCCCAGCATTTT.

Many counts were recorded for this clonotype. The chain recombines TRBV20-1 with TRBJ1-2; TRBD1 matches 11 bases. This CDR3 has 14 amino acids. Unmatched junction bases numbered 7, after V lost 5 bases and J lost 5 bases. Per germline, CDR1 DFQATT and CDR2 SNEGSKA (reference sequence). The CDR3 sequence: CSAPRTGGAYGYTF. CDR3 sequence (DNA): TGCAGTGCTCCTAGGACAGGGGGCGCTTATGGCTACACCTTC.

This clonotype appeared a few times. This rearrangement joins TRBV7-8 to TRBJ1-1; TRBD1 might be the D (5 bases). This CDR3 is 15 amino acids long. Trimming took off 1 base at V and 6 bases at J, with 15 bases between the two ends. Germline V gene sequence: CDR1 SGHVS, CDR2 FQNEAQ. CDR3 nucleotides: TGTGCCAGCAGCTTAGGGTCTTCTTGGGGGGCTGAAGCTTTCTTT. Amino acids: CASSLGSSWGAEAFF.

This clonotype turned up a few times. This rearrangement joins TRBV9 to TRBJ1-1; 8 bases match TRBD1. This CDR3 contains 15 residues. The J segment lost 6 bases and the V segment lost 2 bases, leaving 9 bases of the junction unmatched. Germline assignment: CDR1 SGDLS and CDR2 YYNGEE. CDR3 sequence: CASSVIGTGLAEAFF. CDR3 sequence (DNA): TGTGCCAGCAGCGTCATCGGGACAGGATTGGCTGAAGCTTTCTTT.

This clonotype turned up a few times. This sequence joins TRBV11-2 and TRBJ2-1; perhaps TRBD2 as D (6 bases). With 7 bases removed from V and 6 bases from J, the gap between germline ends came to 22 bases. Germline CDR1 and CDR2: SGHAT and FQNNGV. This CDR3 comprises 16 residues. In DNA, the CDR3 is TGTGCCAGCACCATCGACGTTGGGGCGCGGGGCAATGAGCAGTTCTTC. Translating it yields CASTIDVGARGNEQFF.